These T cell receptor beta chains were read from a single sample in a study of blood T cell repertoires in COVID-19. Method: immunoSEQ multiplex PCR; TCRdb's copy keeps in-frame clones and lacks some. The table has 200,000 to 250,000 clones, about 88% seen once; the top ten hold less than 3.5%. The sequenced sample was peripheral blood. Receptors were obtained from a woman between 55 and 75 years old with acute or convalescent COVID-19. The CDR3 runs from the conserved cysteine through the conserved F or W. A D gene is named only where the DNA matches it firmly. The size of a clone is reported for some rows only, either as once, few or many, or as a class for expanded clones.

v_gene,j_gene,d_gene,abundance,CDR3nt,CDR3aa
TRBV2,TRBJ2-3,TRBD2,once,TGTGCCAGCAGCCAACTAGCGGGGGGGCGAGATACGCAGTATTTT,CASSQLAGGRDTQYF
TRBV30,TRBJ1-3,-,few,TGTGCCTGGATAGTGTTTGGAAACACCATATATTTT,CAWIVFGNTIYF
TRBV5-1,TRBJ1-2,TRBD1,-,TGCGCCAGCAGAGCCGACAGGGCGTATGGCTACACCTTC,CASRADRAYGYTF
TRBV19,TRBJ2-2,-,-,TGTGCCAGTAGTGAGACAGCTTACACCGGGGAGCTGTTTTTT,CASSETAYTGELFF
TRBV6-5,TRBJ2-2,-,-,TGTGCCAGCAGTTACTCTGGGGGCGCGAACACCGGGGAGCTGTTTTTT,CASSYSGGANTGELFF
TRBV28,TRBJ1-2,TRBD1,-,TGTGCCAGCAGTTTCATCGGGACAGGGGCCTCTAACTATGGCTACACCTTC,CASSFIGTGASNYGYTF
TRBV28,TRBJ1-2,-,-,TGTGCCAGCAGGGATGGGGGGTTCGGCTACACCTTC,CASRDGGFGYTF
TRBV6-5,TRBJ2-2,-,-,TGTGCCAGCAGTTACTTGCCCGGGAAAAAGGCCGGGGAGCTGTTTTTT,CASSYLPGKKAGELFF
TRBV9,TRBJ2-2,TRBD1,-,TGTGCCAGCAGCGTAGCCCCAGGGGGCGGGGAGCTGTTTTTT,CASSVAPGGGELFF
TRBV7-9,TRBJ1-1,-,-,TGTGCCAGCAGCTTATGGGTAGAGGGCGCTGAAGCTTTCTTT,CASSLWVEGAEAFF
TRBV6-4,TRBJ2-5,-,-,TGTGCCAGCAGTGACTCGGGTTCGGAGTGCCGAGGGAGAGAAGAGACCCAGTACTTC,CASSDSGSECRGREETQYF
TRBV2,TRBJ2-1,TRBD2,-,TGTGCCAGCAGTTTACTAGCGGCGAACAATGAGCAGTTCTTC,CASSLLAANNEQFF
TRBV7-2,TRBJ2-1,TRBD2,few,TGTGCCAGCAGCTTACCTCTAGCGGGAGGGCCGGGTGAGCAGTTCTTC,CASSLPLAGGPGEQFF
TRBV14,TRBJ1-6,TRBD1,-,TGTGCCAGCAGCCAAGTCTACGGACAGGGCAATTCACCCCTCCACTTT,CASSQVYGQGNSPLHF
TRBV5-1,TRBJ2-1,-,-,TGCGCCAGCAGCTTGGCCGGAGGCCGCCAGTTCTTC,CASSLAGGRQFF
TRBV18,TRBJ2-6,TRBD1,-,TGTGCCAGCTCACCGTTCGGGCAGGGGGTCTCTGGGGCCAACGTCCTGACTTTC,CASSPFGQGVSGANVLTF
TRBV2,TRBJ2-3,-,-,TGTGCCAGCCGATCACTAGGGAGCGGCGTCGATACGCAGTATTTT,CASRSLGSGVDTQYF
TRBV18,TRBJ2-7,TRBD2,-,TGTGCCAGCTCACCGGGCGGGGGGGCTAGCTACGAGCAGTACTTC,CASSPGGGASYEQYF
TRBV5-1,TRBJ1-2,-,-,TGCGCCAGCAGCTTGACAGGTCCCCCTAACTATGGCTACACCTTC,CASSLTGPPNYGYTF
TRBV3-1/TRBV3-2,TRBJ2-1,TRBD1,-,TGTGCCAGCAGCCAAGATCGGAGACAGGGGGCCGGTGAGCAGTTCTTC,CASSQDRRQGAGEQFF
TRBV28,TRBJ1-4,-,-,TGTGCCAGCAGTTTAGTAACAGGGTTGGGTGAAAAACTGTTTTTT,CASSLVTGLGEKLFF
TRBV7-8,TRBJ1-4,TRBD1,-,TGTGCCAGCAGCTCCGGGACAGGGTTTAGGACTAATGAAAAACTGTTTTTT,CASSSGTGFRTNEKLFF
TRBV18,TRBJ1-2,-,-,TGTGCCAGCTCAGAGGAGAATTCCGCAGGGGGCTACACCTTC,CASSEENSAGGYTF
TRBV19,TRBJ2-7,TRBD1,-,TGTGCCAGTAGTATTAGGCAGGGGGCCTACGAGCAGTACTTC,CASSIRQGAYEQYF
TRBV7-2,TRBJ2-1,TRBD2,-,TGTGCCAGCAGAACCGGGACTAGCGGGGACAATGAGCAGTTCTTC,CASRTGTSGDNEQFF
TRBV6-5,TRBJ2-1,TRBD2,-,TGTGCCAGCAGAACTAGCGGGGGGAATGAGCAGTTCTTC,CASRTSGGNEQFF
TRBV24-1,TRBJ2-2,-,-,TGTGCCACCAGTGACGGGGTAACCGGGGAGCTGTTTTTT,CATSDGVTGELFF
TRBV9,TRBJ1-3,-,few,TGTGCCAGCAGCACCACCCGAGGGAGGGGAAACACCATATATTTT,CASSTTRGRGNTIYF
TRBV27,TRBJ1-1,-,-,TGTGCCAGCAGTCCAGACAGAGTCCGACTGAACACTGAAGCTTTCTTT,CASSPDRVRLNTEAFF
TRBV11-2,TRBJ1-5,-,-,TGTGCCAGCAGCTCGGACAGTCTTTATAGCAATCAGCCCCAGCATTTT,CASSSDSLYSNQPQHF
TRBV28,TRBJ1-6,TRBD1,-,TGTGCCAGCAGTTTGACCCCATCCGGGACAGGCAATTCACCCCTCCACTTT,CASSLTPSGTGNSPLHF
TRBV5-6,TRBJ2-4,-,-,TGTGCCAGCAGCTTGGCCTGGGGAGTTAGGGCCAAAAACATTCAGTACTTC,CASSLAWGVRAKNIQYF
TRBV5-8,TRBJ2-2,TRBD1,-,TGTGCCAGCAGCAGGGGACAGGGACAAGCCGGGGAGCTGTTTTTT,CASSRGQGQAGELFF
TRBV5-4,TRBJ1-4,-,-,TGTGCCAGCAGCTCGGGGGGATATGAAAAACTGTTTTTT,CASSSGGYEKLFF
TRBV3-1/TRBV3-2,TRBJ2-5,TRBD1,-,TGTGCCAGCAGCCAGGGGACAGGGTTCGTGACCCAGTACTTC,CASSQGTGFVTQYF
TRBV19,TRBJ2-3,TRBD2,-,TGTGCCAGTAGTATAGACGCCAGCGGGGGAAGCACAGATACGCAGTATTTT,CASSIDASGGSTDTQYF
TRBV5-5,TRBJ2-7,-,-,TGTGCCAGCAGCTTGGCCCGGGGCTACGAGCAGTACTTC,CASSLARGYEQYF